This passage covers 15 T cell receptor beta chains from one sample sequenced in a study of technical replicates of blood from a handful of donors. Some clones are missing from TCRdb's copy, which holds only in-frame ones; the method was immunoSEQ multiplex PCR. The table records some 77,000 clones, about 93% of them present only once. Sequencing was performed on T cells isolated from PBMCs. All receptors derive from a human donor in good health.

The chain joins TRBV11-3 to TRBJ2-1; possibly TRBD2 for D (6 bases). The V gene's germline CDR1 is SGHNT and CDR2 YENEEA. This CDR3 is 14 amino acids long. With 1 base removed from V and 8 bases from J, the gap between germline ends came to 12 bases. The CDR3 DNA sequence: TGTGCCAGCAGCTTAGGACTAGGCTGGTATGAGCAGTTCTTC. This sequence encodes CASSLGLGWYEQFF.

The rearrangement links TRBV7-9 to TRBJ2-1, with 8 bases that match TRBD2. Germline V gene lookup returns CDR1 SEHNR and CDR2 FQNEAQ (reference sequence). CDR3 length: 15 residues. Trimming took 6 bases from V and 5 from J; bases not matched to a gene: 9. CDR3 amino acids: CASSAVAGLHNEQFF. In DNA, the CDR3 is TGTGCCAGCAGTGCAGTAGCGGGACTTCACAATGAGCAGTTCTTC.

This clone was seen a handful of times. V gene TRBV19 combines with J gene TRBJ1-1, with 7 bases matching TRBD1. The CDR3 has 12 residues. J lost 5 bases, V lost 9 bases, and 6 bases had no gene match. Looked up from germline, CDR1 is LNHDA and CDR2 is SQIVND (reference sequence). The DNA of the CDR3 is TGTGCCAGCCACCACAGGGGAACTGAAGCTTTCTTT. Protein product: CASHHRGTEAFF.

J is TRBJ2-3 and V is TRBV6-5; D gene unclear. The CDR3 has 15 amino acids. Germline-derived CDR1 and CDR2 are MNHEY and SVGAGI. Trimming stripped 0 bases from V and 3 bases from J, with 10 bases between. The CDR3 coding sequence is TGTGCCAGCAGTTACTCCAGGCAGAGAACAGATACGCAGTATTTT. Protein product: CASSYSRQRTDTQYF.

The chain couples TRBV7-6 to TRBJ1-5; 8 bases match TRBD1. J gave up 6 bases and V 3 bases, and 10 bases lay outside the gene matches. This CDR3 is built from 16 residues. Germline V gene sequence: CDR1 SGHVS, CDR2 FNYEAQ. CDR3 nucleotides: TGTGCCAGCAGCTTGGGCTCAGGGGGCGGAAGTCAGCCCCAGCATTTT. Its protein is CASSLGSGGGSQPQHF.

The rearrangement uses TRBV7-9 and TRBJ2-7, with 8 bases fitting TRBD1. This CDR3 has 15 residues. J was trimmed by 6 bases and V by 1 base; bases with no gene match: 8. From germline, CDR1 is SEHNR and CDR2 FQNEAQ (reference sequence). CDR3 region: CASSLDRGTGSEQYF. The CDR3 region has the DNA TGTGCCAGCAGCTTAGACAGGGGGACAGGATCCGAGCAGTACTTC.

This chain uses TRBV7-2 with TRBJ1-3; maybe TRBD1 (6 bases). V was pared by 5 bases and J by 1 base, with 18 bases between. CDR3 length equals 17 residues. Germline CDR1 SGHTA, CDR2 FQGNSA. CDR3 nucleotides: TGTGCCAGCAGCCCTGAACCCTACAGGGCGTCTGGAAACACCATATATTTT. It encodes CASSPEPYRASGNTIYF.

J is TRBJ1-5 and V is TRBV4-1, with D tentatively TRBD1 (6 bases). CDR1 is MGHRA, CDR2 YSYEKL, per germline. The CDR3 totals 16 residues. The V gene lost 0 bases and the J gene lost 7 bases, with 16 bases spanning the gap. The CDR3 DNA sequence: TGCGCCAGCAGCCAAGATCCCCCAGGGGACGGGCAGCCCCAGCATTTT. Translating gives CASSQDPPGDGQPQHF.

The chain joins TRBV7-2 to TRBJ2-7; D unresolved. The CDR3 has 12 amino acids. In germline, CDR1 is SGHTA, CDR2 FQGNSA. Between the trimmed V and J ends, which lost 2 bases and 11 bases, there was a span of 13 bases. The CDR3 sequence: CASSLIAQWKYF. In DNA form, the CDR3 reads TGTGCCAGCAGCTTAATAGCCCAGTGGAAGTACTTC.

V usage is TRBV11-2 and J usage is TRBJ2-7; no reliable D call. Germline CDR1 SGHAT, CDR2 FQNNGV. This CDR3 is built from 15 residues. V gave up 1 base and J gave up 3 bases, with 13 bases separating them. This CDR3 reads CASSLGGSYLYEQYF. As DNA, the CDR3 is TGTGCCAGCAGCTTAGGAGGATCATACCTCTACGAGCAGTACTTC.

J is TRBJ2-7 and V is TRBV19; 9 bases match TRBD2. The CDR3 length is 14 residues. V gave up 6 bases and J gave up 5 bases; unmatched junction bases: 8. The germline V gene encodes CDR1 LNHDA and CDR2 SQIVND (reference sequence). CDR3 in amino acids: CASSLQREVNEQYF. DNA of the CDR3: TGTGCCAGTAGCCTGCAGCGGGAGGTCAACGAGCAGTACTTC.

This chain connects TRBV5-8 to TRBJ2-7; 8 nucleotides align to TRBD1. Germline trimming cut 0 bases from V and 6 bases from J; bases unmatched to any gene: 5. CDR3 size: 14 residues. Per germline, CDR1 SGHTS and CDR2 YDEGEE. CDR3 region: CASSLVQGASEQYF. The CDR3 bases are TGTGCCAGCAGCTTGGTCCAGGGGGCAAGCGAGCAGTACTTC.

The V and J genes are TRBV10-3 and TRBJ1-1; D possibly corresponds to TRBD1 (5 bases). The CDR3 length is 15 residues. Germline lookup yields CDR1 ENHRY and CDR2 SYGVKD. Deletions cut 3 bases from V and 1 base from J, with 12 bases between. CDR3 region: CAISDSGMGNTEAFF. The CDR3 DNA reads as TGTGCCATCAGTGATTCAGGGATGGGGAACACTGAAGCTTTCTTT.

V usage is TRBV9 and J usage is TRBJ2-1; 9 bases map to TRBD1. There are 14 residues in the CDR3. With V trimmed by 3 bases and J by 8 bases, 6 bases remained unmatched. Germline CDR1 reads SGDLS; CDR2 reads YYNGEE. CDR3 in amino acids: CASSGGQGTYEQFF. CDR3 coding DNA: TGTGCCAGCAGCGGCGGACAGGGGACTTATGAGCAGTTCTTC.

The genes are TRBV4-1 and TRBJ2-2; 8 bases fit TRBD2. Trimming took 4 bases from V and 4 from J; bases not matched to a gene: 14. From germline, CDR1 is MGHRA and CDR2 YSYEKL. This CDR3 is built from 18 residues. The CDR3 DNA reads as TGCGCCAGCAGCCGAAAAATTTCCGGGACTAGTGGCACCGGGGAGCTGTTTTTT. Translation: CASSRKISGTSGTGELFF.